The 26 T cell receptor beta chains below come from one sample, sequenced in a study of T cells in Graves' hyperthyroidism and ophthalmopathy. The source material, RNA transcripts, was used to amplify TCR beta CDR3 regions. HTBI primers were used for first-round RT-PCR of the TCR CDR3. TCRdb processed the multiplex PCR reads anew with MiXCR; each CDR3 protein has one entry. The sample gives about 400,000 distinct CDR3 sequences, roughly 13% of which show up once; approximately 29% is in the top ten. Sequencing input: blood. The receptors derive from a man in his fifties or sixties with Graves' ophthalmopathy.

This clonotype was seen at least ten times. The V and J genes are TRBV20-1 and TRBJ2-5; possible D gene TRBD2, 5 bases. The V end lost 0 bases, the J end lost 9 bases, and 20 bases lay between the germline ends. The CDR3 is 15 residues long. Germline CDR1 reads DFQATT; CDR2 reads SNEGSKA (reference sequence). The CDR3 reads CSARDWGDSEDPQYF. CDR3 sequence (DNA): TGCAGTGCTAGAGATTGGGGAGACTCCGAGGACCCCCAGTACTTC.

This clonotype has at least ten counts. V is TRBV12-3 or TRBV12-4 and J is TRBJ1-2; maybe TRBD1 (6 bases). The CDR3 consists of 15 residues. V gave up 3 bases and J gave up 0 bases, with 11 bases separating them. The CDR3 sequence is CASSFGDRTNYGYTF. The CDR3 nucleotides are TGTGCCAGCAGTTTTGGTGACAGGACTAACTATGGCTACACCTTC.

This clonotype was detected ten times or more. This chain uses TRBV7-8 with TRBJ2-3, with TRBD2 as a possible D gene (5 bases). V lost 4 bases and J 4 bases, leaving 9 bases between the germline ends. The CDR3 runs 13 residues. CDR1 and CDR2 from the germline V gene are SGHVS and FQNEAQ. In DNA form, the CDR3 reads TGTGCCAGCAGCTCCCGGGGTGCAGATACGCAGTATTTT. Encoded protein: CASSSRGADTQYF.

This clonotype was counted ten times or more. J is TRBJ2-3 and V is TRBV11-2; no clear D gene. The CDR3 contains 15 residues. V was trimmed by 4 bases and J by 2 bases, leaving 13 bases between them. Germline CDR1 reads SGHAT; CDR2 reads FQNNGV. The CDR3 nucleotides are TGTGCCAGCAGCTCGAGAACGGAGTTCACAGATACGCAGTATTTT. This codes for CASSSRTEFTDTQYF.

This clonotype appeared a few times. The rearrangement links TRBV9 to TRBJ2-7; tentative D call: TRBD1 (6 bases). The CDR3 has 13 residues. Trimming took 4 bases from V and 7 from J, leaving 15 bases between them. The germline gives CDR1 SGDLS, CDR2 YYNGEE. The CDR3 DNA sequence: TGTGCCAGCAGCACTCCGGGGACACCGGAGCAGTACTTC. Its translation is CASSTPGTPEQYF.

The chain joins TRBV6-5 to TRBJ2-1; a weak D match, TRBD1 (6 bases). Per germline, CDR1 MNHEY and CDR2 SVGAGI. This CDR3 has 13 amino acids. V lost 4 bases and J 11 bases, leaving 15 bases between the germline ends. CDR3 amino acids: CASSLAQGRQQFF. The CDR3 DNA reads TGTGCCAGCAGTTTAGCACAGGGCCGGCAGCAGTTCTTC.

This clonotype was seen repeatedly, ten times or more. V and J are TRBV12-3 or TRBV12-4 and TRBJ2-1; 7 bases map to TRBD1. The length of the CDR3 is 14 residues. The J segment lost 2 bases and the V segment lost 5 bases, leaving 3 bases of the junction unmatched. In DNA form, the CDR3 reads TGTGCCAGCAGTACAGGGGTCCCCTACAATGAGCAGTTCTTC. Translating it yields CASSTGVPYNEQFF.

The chain couples TRBV11-2 to TRBJ2-1; 11 nucleotides align to TRBD2. The CDR3 totals 20 residues. The ends lost 1 base at V and 0 bases at J; junction bases unmatched: 11. From germline, CDR1 is SGHAT and CDR2 FQNNGV. The CDR3 DNA sequence: TGTGCCAGCAGCTTAGGATATCGGACTAGCGGGCCGAGCTCCTACAATGAGCAGTTCTTC. It codes for CASSLGYRTSGPSSYNEQFF.

This clonotype has ten or more counts. This rearrangement joins TRBV30 to TRBJ2-2, with D possibly being TRBD1 (8 bases). The germline V gene encodes CDR1 GTSNPN and CDR2 SVGIG (reference sequence). The CDR3 is made up of 15 amino acids. The V gene lost 1 base and the J gene lost 4 bases, with 13 bases spanning the gap. The CDR3 DNA follows: TGTGCCTGGAGTGACAACAGGGGGGGCACCGGGGAGCTGTTTTTT. It translates to CAWSDNRGGTGELFF. Together with reference TRBV30 and TRBJ2-2, the CDR3 gives the full variable domain: SQTIHQWPATLVQPVGSPLSLECTVEGTSNPNLYWYRQAAGRGLQLLFYSVGIGQISSEVPQNLSASRPQDRQFILSSKKLLLSDSGFYLCAWSDNRGGTGELFFGEGSRLTVL.

This clonotype was seen a few times. At one of its ends the junction is not consistent with the germline gene, which may arise from a read error. This chain connects TRBV5-1 to TRBJ2-7; TRBD2 aligns across 7 bases. The germline V gene encodes CDR1 SGHRS and CDR2 YFSETQ. There are 14 residues in the CDR3. CDR3 in amino acids: CASSHSGTSCEQYF. The CDR3 bases are TGCGCCAGCAGCCACAGCGGGACGTCCTGCGAGCAGTACTTC.

The chain couples TRBV12-3 or TRBV12-4 to TRBJ1-4; D is uncertain. This CDR3 is 13 amino acids long. V was shortened by 8 bases and J by 4 bases, with 11 bases between the two germline ends. CDR3 sequence reads: CASGTAFNEKLFF. The CDR3 DNA sequence: TGTGCCAGCGGAACGGCCTTTAATGAAAAACTGTTTTTT.

This clonotype has a count of ten or more. The V and J genes are TRBV20-1 and TRBJ1-5; D is unclear. Germline CDR1 is DFQATT and CDR2 is SNEGSKA (reference sequence). Trimming pared 3 bases from V and 5 bases from J, leaving 11 bases between. This CDR3 contains 13 residues. CDR3 nucleotides: TGCAGTGCTAGTTGGGCGGAAGATCAGCCCCAGCATTTT. Translation gives CSASWAEDQPQHF.

The chain carries TRBV7-6 and TRBJ1-1; 7 nucleotides align to TRBD1. Germline loops: CDR1 SGHVS, CDR2 FNYEAQ. J was trimmed by 5 bases and V by 5 bases; bases with no gene match: 5. CDR3 length: 13 residues. CDR3 loop: CASSRTGQTEAFF. CDR3 in DNA: TGTGCCAGCAGCCGGACAGGCCAGACTGAAGCTTTCTTT.

This clonotype has more than one count but fewer than ten. The chain uses TRBV7-6 and TRBJ2-1, with D possibly being TRBD2 (5 bases). V lost 5 bases, J lost 0 bases, and 17 bases lay in between. This CDR3 has 17 residues. Germline V gene data show CDR1 as SGHVS and CDR2 as FNYEAQ. CDR3 nucleotides: TGTGCCAGCAGCCCGTTTGCGGGCACGAGCTCCTACAATGAGCAGTTCTTC. This codes for CASSPFAGTSSYNEQFF.

This clonotype was seen more than once but under ten times. This rearrangement joins TRBV6-1 to TRBJ2-1; 7 bases are shared with TRBD2. V was pared by 6 bases and J by 0 bases, with 8 bases of the junction left unmatched. CDR3 length equals 16 residues. Per the germline V gene, CDR1 is MNHNS and CDR2 is SASEGT. CDR3 DNA sequence: TGTGCCAGCAGCCTAACCGGGACTAACTCCTACAATGAGCAGTTCTTC. Protein product: CASSLTGTNSYNEQFF.

This clonotype was detected ten times or more. The CDR3 region is CASRLAGAYNEQFF. The CDR3 nucleotides are TGTGCCAGCAGATTAGCGGGGGCATACAATGAGCAGTTCTTC. The chain links TRBV27 to TRBJ2-1; 9 bases are shared with TRBD2. V shed 6 bases, J shed 4 bases, and the junction held 4 bases outside the gene matches. The germline V gene has CDR1 MNHEY and CDR2 SMNVEV (reference sequence). The CDR3 is 14 amino acids.

The sample holds many counts of this clonotype. The rearrangement links TRBV20-1 to TRBJ2-1, with D maybe TRBD2 (5 bases). V lost 0 bases, J lost 0 bases, and 15 bases lay in between. CDR3 length: 17 amino acids. CDR1 is DFQATT, CDR2 SNEGSKA, per germline (reference sequence). This chain's CDR3 is CSARDWRAESSYNEQFF. The CDR3 bases are TGCAGTGCTAGAGATTGGAGAGCGGAAAGCTCCTACAATGAGCAGTTCTTC.

This clonotype was found many times. This chain joins TRBV12-3 or TRBV12-4 and TRBJ2-7, with a tentative D call TRBD2 (5 bases). Between the trimmed V and J ends, which lost 4 bases and 3 bases, there was a span of 10 bases. This CDR3 has 13 residues. For the CDR3, the DNA is TGTGCCAGCAGTTCTCCGACTAACTACGAGCAGTACTTC. It translates to CASSSPTNYEQYF.

There are many counts of this clonotype. In DNA form, the CDR3 reads TGTGCCACTCAGCGATGGGTAAGCTCCTACAATGAGCAGTTCTTC. As protein: CATQRWVSSYNEQFF. The chain has TRBV11-2 and TRBJ2-1; no reliable D call. Germline CDR1 reads SGHAT; CDR2 reads FQNNGV. Deletions cut 10 bases from V and 0 bases from J, with 16 bases between. The CDR3 has 15 amino acids.

The gene calls are TRBV20-1 and TRBJ2-2; TRBD2 matches at 10 bases. The J segment lost 6 bases and the V segment lost 3 bases, leaving 10 bases of the junction unmatched. The germline V gene has CDR1 DFQATT and CDR2 SNEGSKA (reference sequence). There are 16 residues in the CDR3. The CDR3 bases are TGCAGTGCTAGTTCCTTCTCTAGCGGGAGCGCCGGGGAGCTGTTTTTT. Its protein product is CSASSFSSGSAGELFF.

This clonotype was counted at least ten times. V gene TRBV6-5 combines with J gene TRBJ2-7, with D tentatively TRBD1 or TRBD2 (6 bases each). The germline V gene encodes CDR1 MNHEY and CDR2 SVGAGI. Trimming shortened V by 2 bases and J by 5 bases, and 16 bases separated the two germline ends. This CDR3 has 15 residues. The DNA of the CDR3 is TGTGCCAGCAGTTACGTACAGGGAGGAGGCCACGAGCAGTACTTC. Its protein is CASSYVQGGGHEQYF.

In its sample, this clonotype was seen many times. V usage is TRBV4-2 and J usage is TRBJ2-2, with D possibly being TRBD2 (5 bases). CDR3 size: 16 residues. Per the germline V gene, CDR1 is LGHNA and CDR2 is YNFKEQ. Trimming shortened V by 0 bases and J by 1 base, and 9 bases separated the two germline ends. In DNA, the CDR3 is TGTGCCAGCAGCCAAGATCCGGGGAAGAACACCGGGGAGCTGTTTTTT. It translates to CASSQDPGKNTGELFF.

This clonotype has more than one count but fewer than ten. This chain links TRBV14 with TRBJ2-7; D call uncertain. The CDR3 runs 16 residues. V lost 2 bases and J lost 0, with 14 bases in between. Germline CDR1 is SGHDN and CDR2 is FVKESK. The CDR3 reads CASSQSFSADSYEQYF. As DNA, the CDR3 is TGTGCCAGCAGCCAATCATTCAGCGCAGACTCCTACGAGCAGTACTTC.

This clonotype was counted between two and nine times. V gene TRBV9 combines with J gene TRBJ2-5; weak D call: TRBD2 (5 bases). Germline assignment: CDR1 SGDLS and CDR2 YYNGEE. The length of the CDR3 is 16 residues. Trimming pared 0 bases from V and 2 bases from J, leaving 14 bases between. In nucleotides, the CDR3 is TGTGCCAGCAGCGTAGGTCTGGCGAGCGGACAAGAGACCCAGTACTTC. It encodes CASSVGLASGQETQYF.

Many counts were recorded for this clonotype. This rearrangement joins TRBV7-9 to TRBJ1-1; the D is unclear. In germline, CDR1 is SEHNR, CDR2 FQNEAQ (reference sequence). Trimming stripped 5 bases from V and 11 bases from J, with 15 bases between. CDR3 length: 12 residues. The CDR3 DNA reads as TGTGCCAGCAGCACTGCTTTACCTGCGGCTTTCTTT. It codes for CASSTALPAAFF.

This clonotype was detected ten times or more. The J gene is TRBJ2-1, the V gene TRBV5-8; D remains unclear. CDR1 and CDR2 (germline): SGHTS, YDEGEE. Trimming took 4 bases from V and 4 from J, leaving 12 bases between them. The CDR3 is made up of 14 amino acids. CDR3: CASSPWVGYNEQFF. CDR3 sequence (DNA): TGTGCCAGCAGCCCTTGGGTCGGATACAATGAGCAGTTCTTC.